This is a list of T cell receptor beta chains from one sample in a study of T-cell reconstitution after alpha-beta-depleted transplantation in children. Each CDR3 protein is one row after TCRdb ran MiXCR on the PCR reads. The sample has 500,000 to 750,000 distinct CDR3 sequences, over 25% seen once. This material consisted of PBMCs, taken before TCRalphabeta/CD19-depleted stem cell transplant. All receptors come from a boy younger than two with Wiskott-Aldrich syndrome, due to receive a stem cell transplant. Both conserved end residues are part of each CDR3. Fields, in order: D gene, V gene, CDR3 length, clone size, J gene, CDR3 DNA, CDR3 protein. D genes are given only for firm matches. Only some rows state a clone size, as once, few, many or a class for expanded clones.

d_gene: NA
v_gene: TRBV29-1
len: 13
abundance: few
j_gene: TRBJ2-2
CDR3nt: TGCAGCGTTGAATCGGGGAACACCGGGGAGCTGTTTTTT
CDR3aa: CSVESGNTGELFF

d_gene: NA
v_gene: TRBV5-1
len: 15
abundance: once
j_gene: TRBJ1-2
CDR3nt: TGCGCCAGCAGCTTGGGGGGTAGTTTTAACTATGGCTACACCTTC
CDR3aa: CASSLGGSFNYGYTF

d_gene: NA
v_gene: TRBV21-1
len: 18
abundance: NA
j_gene: TRBJ2-3
CDR3nt: TGTGCCAGCAGCAAAGCCTTCCTAGCGGGAGTGGGTACAGATACGCAGTATTTT
CDR3aa: CASSKAFLAGVGTDTQYF

d_gene: NA
v_gene: TRBV5-1
len: 15
abundance: few
j_gene: TRBJ2-1
CDR3nt: TGCGCCAGCAGCTTATCAGGAGGGGGGGCCAATGAGCAGTTCTTC
CDR3aa: CASSLSGGGANEQFF

d_gene: TRBD2
v_gene: TRBV29-1
len: 12
abundance: NA
j_gene: TRBJ2-3
CDR3nt: TGCAGGGGGGGGGAGGGCCTAGATACGCAGTATTTT
CDR3aa: CRGGEGLDTQYF

d_gene: NA
v_gene: TRBV5-6
len: 16
abundance: few
j_gene: TRBJ2-5
CDR3nt: TGTGCCAGCAGCTGGGGGGGCAGGCTTCCAGGGGAGACCCAGTACTTC
CDR3aa: CASSWGGRLPGETQYF

d_gene: NA
v_gene: TRBV12-3/TRBV12-4
len: 12
abundance: NA
j_gene: TRBJ2-1
CDR3nt: TGTGCCAGCAGTGCAAGTTACGATGAGCAGTTCTTC
CDR3aa: CASSASYDEQFF

d_gene: NA
v_gene: TRBV20-1
len: 15
abundance: NA
j_gene: TRBJ2-4
CDR3nt: TGCAGTGCCCCGAGTAGTCTGGGGGCCAAAAACATTCAGTACTTC
CDR3aa: CSAPSSLGAKNIQYF

d_gene: TRBD2
v_gene: TRBV5-1
len: 16
abundance: NA
j_gene: TRBJ2-1
CDR3nt: TGCGCCAGCAGCTTCGGGACTAGCGCCCCCTACAATGAGCAGTTCTTC
CDR3aa: CASSFGTSAPYNEQFF

d_gene: NA
v_gene: TRBV7-9
len: 16
abundance: few
j_gene: TRBJ2-2
CDR3nt: TGTGCCAGCAGCTTACCGCAGGGGAAGGGCACCGGGGAGCTGTTTTTT
CDR3aa: CASSLPQGKGTGELFF

d_gene: NA
v_gene: TRBV3-1
len: 13
abundance: NA
j_gene: TRBJ1-2
CDR3nt: TGTGCCAGCAGCCAAGACTGGGACTATGGCTACACCTTC
CDR3aa: CASSQDWDYGYTF

d_gene: NA
v_gene: TRBV12-3/TRBV12-4
len: 17
abundance: NA
j_gene: TRBJ2-2
CDR3nt: TGTGCCAGCAGTTATCTCTGGCGTTTGAAGAACACCGGGGAGCTGTTTTTT
CDR3aa: CASSYLWRLKNTGELFF

d_gene: TRBD2
v_gene: TRBV20-1
len: 15
abundance: few
j_gene: TRBJ2-5
CDR3nt: TGCAGTGCCAGACTAGCGGGAGAGGGCCAAGAGACCCAGTACTTC
CDR3aa: CSARLAGEGQETQYF

d_gene: NA
v_gene: TRBV12-3/TRBV12-4
len: 14
abundance: NA
j_gene: TRBJ1-5
CDR3nt: TGTGCCAGCAGTGGAGACAGTAGGAATCAGCCCCAGCATTTT
CDR3aa: CASSGDSRNQPQHF

d_gene: NA
v_gene: TRBV29-1
len: 13
abundance: NA
j_gene: TRBJ1-1
CDR3nt: TGCAGCGTTGATAGGCAGCAGAACACTGAAGCTTTCTTT
CDR3aa: CSVDRQQNTEAFF

d_gene: TRBD1
v_gene: TRBV12-3/TRBV12-4
len: 15
abundance: few
j_gene: TRBJ2-5
CDR3nt: TGTGCCAGCAGCCGAACAGGGGACCAGCAAGAGACCCAGTACTTC
CDR3aa: CASSRTGDQQETQYF

d_gene: TRBD1
v_gene: TRBV7-9
len: 15
abundance: many
j_gene: TRBJ2-7
CDR3nt: TGTGCCAGCAGCTTAGGGACAGGCTCCTACTACGAGCAGTACTTC
CDR3aa: CASSLGTGSYYEQYF

d_gene: NA
v_gene: TRBV7-9
len: 13
abundance: few
j_gene: TRBJ1-1
CDR3nt: TGTGCCAGCACTCGGGCCTCGTTCACTGAAGCTTTCTTT
CDR3aa: CASTRASFTEAFF

d_gene: NA
v_gene: TRBV20-1
len: 13
abundance: few
j_gene: TRBJ1-5
CDR3nt: TGCAGTGCTAGAAGCAACGCAAATCAGCCCCAGCATTTT
CDR3aa: CSARSNANQPQHF

d_gene: NA
v_gene: TRBV20-1
len: 15
abundance: NA
j_gene: TRBJ2-5
CDR3nt: TGCAGTGCCACCCAGATGACTGCGACCCAAGAGACCCAGTACTTC
CDR3aa: CSATQMTATQETQYF

d_gene: TRBD1
v_gene: TRBV7-9
len: 16
abundance: few
j_gene: TRBJ2-5
CDR3nt: TGTGCCAGCAGCTTACGGACAGGGGAGAGCGGGAAGACCCAGTACTTC
CDR3aa: CASSLRTGESGKTQYF

d_gene: TRBD2
v_gene: TRBV27
len: 17
abundance: NA
j_gene: TRBJ2-3
CDR3nt: TGTGCCAGCAGTTTAAGCCCTAGCGGGAGGGCCTCGGATACGCAGTATTTT
CDR3aa: CASSLSPSGRASDTQYF

d_gene: TRBD1
v_gene: TRBV18
len: 16
abundance: NA
j_gene: TRBJ1-1
CDR3nt: TGTGCCAGCTCACCACGGAGGAACAGGGGGAACACTGAAGCTTTCTTT
CDR3aa: CASSPRRNRGNTEAFF

d_gene: TRBD2
v_gene: TRBV28
len: 16
abundance: NA
j_gene: TRBJ2-3
CDR3nt: TGTGCCAGCAGCCGTCTAGCGGGATTGGGCACAGATACGCAGTATTTT
CDR3aa: CASSRLAGLGTDTQYF

d_gene: NA
v_gene: TRBV5-1
len: 17
abundance: NA
j_gene: TRBJ2-1
CDR3nt: TGCGCCAGCAGCCTATCTGTGGCAGACCCCTCCTACAATGAGCAGTTCTTC
CDR3aa: CASSLSVADPSYNEQFF

d_gene: TRBD2
v_gene: TRBV20-1
len: 15
abundance: few
j_gene: TRBJ2-1
CDR3nt: TGCAGTGCCCCATTGCCAGCGGGAGTCTACAATGAGCAGTTCTTC
CDR3aa: CSAPLPAGVYNEQFF

d_gene: TRBD1
v_gene: TRBV4-1
len: 18
abundance: few
j_gene: TRBJ2-1
CDR3nt: TGCGCCAGCAGCCAGCGCTCCGGGACAGGCCGCTCCTACAATGAGCAGTTCTTC
CDR3aa: CASSQRSGTGRSYNEQFF

d_gene: NA
v_gene: TRBV6-5
len: 15
abundance: NA
j_gene: TRBJ2-7
CDR3nt: TGTGCCAGCGCTTACGGGGCCCCGACTTCCTACGAGCAGTACTTC
CDR3aa: CASAYGAPTSYEQYF

d_gene: NA
v_gene: TRBV20-1
len: 13
abundance: NA
j_gene: TRBJ2-3
CDR3nt: TGCAGTGCTAGACGGCAGGCGAGAGATACGCAGTATTTT
CDR3aa: CSARRQARDTQYF

d_gene: NA
v_gene: TRBV9
len: 14
abundance: few
j_gene: TRBJ1-1
CDR3nt: TGTGCCAGCAGCGTAGAGCAGATGAACACTGAAGCTTTCTTT
CDR3aa: CASSVEQMNTEAFF

d_gene: NA
v_gene: TRBV10-3
len: 12
abundance: NA
j_gene: TRBJ1-2
CDR3nt: TGTGCCATCAGTGATTCAGGGGATGGCTACACCTTC
CDR3aa: CAISDSGDGYTF

d_gene: NA
v_gene: TRBV11-3
len: 21
abundance: few
j_gene: TRBJ2-1
CDR3nt: TGTGCCAGCAGTATAGACCGACAGGTCACCGATTCGCATGGGTCAGGCAATGAGCAGTTCTTC
CDR3aa: CASSIDRQVTDSHGSGNEQFF

d_gene: TRBD2
v_gene: TRBV5-1
len: 16
abundance: few
j_gene: TRBJ2-1
CDR3nt: TGCGCCAGCAGCTTAGGCGGGACTAGCGGGAGCAATGAGCAGTTCTTC
CDR3aa: CASSLGGTSGSNEQFF

d_gene: NA
v_gene: TRBV5-1
len: 13
abundance: few
j_gene: TRBJ1-5
CDR3nt: TGCGCCAGCAGCCCTGATGGCCGGAGGCTCCAGCATTTT
CDR3aa: CASSPDGRRLQHF

d_gene: NA
v_gene: TRBV7-8
len: 13
abundance: NA
j_gene: TRBJ2-5
CDR3nt: TGTGCCAGCAGCTTATATACAGAAGAGACCCAGTACTTC
CDR3aa: CASSLYTEETQYF

d_gene: NA
v_gene: TRBV11-2
len: 16
abundance: NA
j_gene: TRBJ2-7
CDR3nt: TGTGCCAGCAGCTTAGATCTAGTGGTGGCAGCATACGAGCAGTACTTC
CDR3aa: CASSLDLVVAAYEQYF

d_gene: TRBD2
v_gene: TRBV5-1
len: 15
abundance: NA
j_gene: TRBJ2-1
CDR3nt: TGCGCCAGCAGACAGGGACTAGCCGATTACAATGAGCAGTTCTTC
CDR3aa: CASRQGLADYNEQFF

d_gene: NA
v_gene: TRBV28
len: 16
abundance: NA
j_gene: TRBJ2-7
CDR3nt: TGTGCCAGCAGTTTAAGGTCGGGACTCCTTACCTACGAGCAGTACTTC
CDR3aa: CASSLRSGLLTYEQYF

d_gene: TRBD1
v_gene: TRBV5-1
len: 13
abundance: NA
j_gene: TRBJ2-4
CDR3nt: TGCGCCAGCAGCCCGGACAGGTTGAACATTCAGTACTTC
CDR3aa: CASSPDRLNIQYF

d_gene: TRBD1
v_gene: TRBV2
len: 13
abundance: NA
j_gene: TRBJ2-7
CDR3nt: TGTGCCAGCAGTACAGGGGTCGTATACGAGCAGTACTTC
CDR3aa: CASSTGVVYEQYF

d_gene: NA
v_gene: TRBV12-3/TRBV12-4
len: 14
abundance: many
j_gene: TRBJ2-2
CDR3nt: TGTGCCAGCAGTTTGAAGGGGAACACCGGGGAGCTGTTTTTT
CDR3aa: CASSLKGNTGELFF

d_gene: NA
v_gene: TRBV5-1
len: 13
abundance: few
j_gene: TRBJ2-7
CDR3nt: TGCGCCAGCAGCTTGGCCGGACCCATTGGTTGGTACTTC
CDR3aa: CASSLAGPIGWYF

d_gene: NA
v_gene: TRBV10-1
len: 16
abundance: NA
j_gene: TRBJ2-1
CDR3nt: TGCGCCAGCAGTGAGTCCGGCGTAGGCAGTTCGAATGAGCAGTTCTTC
CDR3aa: CASSESGVGSSNEQFF

d_gene: TRBD1
v_gene: TRBV15
len: 16
abundance: few
j_gene: TRBJ2-7
CDR3nt: TGTGCCACCAGCCGCGAAACAGGGGCGGATTCCTACGAGCAGTACTTC
CDR3aa: CATSRETGADSYEQYF

d_gene: NA
v_gene: TRBV5-1
len: 15
abundance: few
j_gene: TRBJ1-1
CDR3nt: TGCGCCAGCAGCCCAATGCGTAGGGGAGTCCCTGAAGCTTTCTTT
CDR3aa: CASSPMRRGVPEAFF